This passage covers 32 T cell receptor beta chains from one sample sequenced in a study of blood T cell repertoires in COVID-19. Using immunoSEQ multiplex PCR, the repertoire was profiled, and TCRdb retains in-frame clones only, with some absent. The table has more than 150,000 clones, approximately 90% seen once. Sample: peripheral blood. All receptors come from a woman between 65 and 79 years old with COVID-19, enrolled during active disease.

V is TRBV7-6 and J is TRBJ2-5; tentative D call: TRBD2 (6 bases). Trimming removed 5 bases at V and 5 bases at J, with 18 bases between. CDR1 is SGHVS, CDR2 FNYEAQ, per germline. The CDR3 extends over 15 amino acids. The CDR3 sequence: CASSPVPARGETQYF. Here the CDR3 DNA reads TGTGCCAGCAGCCCCGTGCCAGCCCGGGGGGAGACCCAGTACTTC.

The rearrangement joins TRBV28 to TRBJ2-7; 10 nucleotides align to TRBD2. The junction had 10 bases not matched to a gene; V was cut back by 3 bases and J by 5 bases. The CDR3 is 16 amino acids. CDR1 is MDHEN and CDR2 is SYDVKM in the germline V gene. The CDR3 loop is CASSLAASGSYHEQYF. The CDR3 DNA is TGTGCCAGCAGTTTGGCGGCTAGCGGGAGTTACCACGAGCAGTACTTC. Full variable domain (rest looked up from reference TRBV28 and TRBJ2-7): DVKVTQSSRYLVKRTGEKVFLECVQDMDHENMFWYRQDPGLGLRLIYFSYDVKMKEKGDIPEGYSVSREKKERFSLILESASTNQTSMYLCASSLAASGSYHEQYFGPGTRLTVT.

This clone was detected only a few times. The chain recombines TRBV16 with TRBJ1-2, with D maybe TRBD1 (5 bases). Per germline, CDR1 KGHSY and CDR2 FQNENV. The V and J ends lost 0 bases and 1 base respectively, with 15 bases between them. The CDR3 is 17 amino acids. This CDR3 is CASSQSRRGPLNYGYTF. For the CDR3, the DNA is TGTGCCAGCAGCCAATCCAGAAGGGGCCCCCTTAACTATGGCTACACCTTC.

The chain uses TRBV7-2 and TRBJ1-2; possibly TRBD1 for D (6 bases). Trimming pared 1 base from V and 8 bases from J, leaving 17 bases between. The CDR3 sequence is 15 residues long. Germline-derived CDR1 and CDR2 are SGHTA and FQGNSA. The CDR3 loop is CASSLDDSARGGYTF. In DNA form, the CDR3 reads TGTGCCAGCAGCTTAGATGACAGCGCCAGGGGCGGCTACACCTTC.

This chain joins TRBV3-1 (or the pseudogene TRBV3-2) and TRBJ2-3; D uncertain. Looked up from germline, CDR1 is LGHDT and CDR2 is YNNKEL (reference sequence). This CDR3 is 14 amino acids long. Trimming shortened V by 4 bases and J by 0 bases, and 8 bases separated the two germline ends. The CDR3 DNA is TGTGCCAGCAGCCTGATGACTAGCACAGATACGCAGTATTTT. Amino acid sequence: CASSLMTSTDTQYF.

V and J are TRBV5-1 and TRBJ2-3, with unresolved D. Trimming left V 0 bases short and J 1 base short, with 9 bases between. CDR1 is SGHRS and CDR2 is YFSETQ in the germline V gene. The CDR3 has 15 amino acids. CDR3 sequence reads: CASSLASYGTDTQYF. As DNA, the CDR3 is TGCGCCAGCAGCTTGGCCAGTTACGGCACAGATACGCAGTATTTT.

The chain recombines TRBV6-1 with TRBJ1-1, with D perhaps TRBD1 (5 bases). Trimming removed 3 bases at V and 3 bases at J, with 8 bases between. The CDR3 covers 13 residues. Germline-derived CDR1 and CDR2 are MNHNS and SASEGT. The CDR3 coding sequence is TGTGCCAGCAGTGACCGGGGGGACACTGAAGCTTTCTTT. Residues: CASSDRGDTEAFF.

The chain carries TRBV27 and TRBJ1-4; 7 positions agree with TRBD1. The CDR3 sequence is 14 residues long. Trimming removed 6 bases from V and 7 bases from J; junction bases left unmatched: 8. Germline V lookup: CDR1 MNHEY, CDR2 SMNVEV (reference sequence). The CDR3 region has the DNA TGTGCCAGCAGCCCGACAGGGTTATTTGAAAAACTGTTTTTT. Its translation: CASSPTGLFEKLFF.

The chain joins TRBV4-3 to TRBJ2-2; 9 bases map to TRBD2. CDR1 and CDR2 (germline): LGHNA, YSLEER. Trimming cost V 1 base and J 0 bases; bases outside gene matches: 3. This CDR3 is built from 17 residues. CDR3 in amino acids: CASSQVSGGTNTGELFF. In DNA form, the CDR3 reads TGCGCCAGCAGCCAAGTCAGCGGGGGGACGAACACCGGGGAGCTGTTTTTT.

V usage is TRBV12-5 and J usage is TRBJ2-1; D possibly corresponds to TRBD2 (6 bases). Trimming took off 3 bases at V and 5 bases at J, with 20 bases between the two ends. The CDR3 sequence is 17 residues long. Germline CDR1 is LGHNT and CDR2 is FRNRAP. The CDR3 coding sequence is TGTGCTAGTGGTTTTAATGTTGTAGCGGAGCTTAACAATGAGCAGTTCTTC. Its translation: CASGFNVVAELNNEQFF.

This clone came up once. The chain combines TRBV9 with TRBJ1-2, with 9 bases identical to TRBD1. V was pared by 3 bases and J by 10 bases, with 10 bases of the junction left unmatched. This CDR3 spans 14 amino acids. The germline V gene encodes CDR1 SGDLS and CDR2 YYNGEE. The CDR3 DNA is TGTGCCAGCAGCGCTCAGGGACAGGGTTTGGACTACACCTTC. Translating it yields CASSAQGQGLDYTF. Looking up the rest from reference TRBV9 and TRBJ1-2 gives the full variable domain: DSGVTQTPKHLITATGQRVTLRCSPRSGDLSVYWYQQSLDQGLQFLIQYYNGEERAKGNILERFSAQQFPDLHSELNLSSLELGDSALYFCASSAQGQGLDYTFGSGTRLTVV.

The chain links TRBV7-9 to TRBJ2-1, with 7 bases lining up with TRBD2. Germline CDR1 reads SEHNR; CDR2 reads FQNEAQ (reference sequence). The CDR3 extends over 13 amino acids. J lost 7 bases, V lost 7 bases, and 7 bases had no gene match. The CDR3 DNA is TGTGCCAGCACAATAGGGAGGGGAAATGAGCAGTTCTTC. Amino acid sequence: CASTIGRGNEQFF.

V is TRBV19 and J is TRBJ2-6; 8 nucleotides align to TRBD1. The ends lost 0 bases at V and 0 bases at J; junction bases unmatched: 4. CDR1 is LNHDA and CDR2 is SQIVND in the germline V gene (reference sequence). The CDR3 runs to 18 residues. The CDR3 region has the DNA TGTGCCAGTAGTATAGAGGGACAGGCGGTCTCTGGGGCCAACGTCCTGACTTTC. It translates to CASSIEGQAVSGANVLTF. Full variable domain (outside the CDR3, taken from reference TRBV19 and TRBJ2-6): DGGITQSPKYLFRKEGQNVTLSCEQNLNHDAMYWYRQDPGQGLRLIYYSQIVNDFQKGDIAEGYSVSREKKESFPLTVTSAQKNPTAFYLCASSIEGQAVSGANVLTFGAGSRLTVL.

The chain recombines TRBV11-3 with TRBJ2-4, with 8 bases aligning to TRBD2. The CDR3 runs to 15 residues. Per germline, CDR1 SGHNT and CDR2 YENEEA. Losses at the gene ends were 5 bases for V and 8 bases for J; bases not matched to a gene: 11. The CDR3 region is CASSRGGRGVDIQYF. The CDR3 DNA reads as TGTGCCAGCAGCCGGGGGGGGCGGGGGGTGGACATTCAGTACTTC.

The chain carries TRBV20-1 and TRBJ2-7; D is perhaps TRBD2 (5 bases). The germline V gene encodes CDR1 DFQATT and CDR2 SNEGSKA (reference sequence). The CDR3 extends over 10 amino acids. Deletions cut 6 bases from V and 6 bases from J, with 9 bases between. CDR3 amino acids: CSAMGSEQYF. The CDR3 DNA is TGCAGTGCCATGGGGAGCGAGCAGTACTTC.

The sample holds a few counts of this clone. The chain employs TRBV7-2 and TRBJ2-7, with TRBD1 matching 7 bases. Germline loops: CDR1 SGHTA, CDR2 FQGNSA. Trimming cost V 4 bases and J 1 base; bases outside gene matches: 7. This CDR3 contains 15 residues. Here the CDR3 reads CASSSATGKSYEQYF. CDR3 DNA: TGTGCCAGCAGCTCAGCGACAGGGAAGTCCTACGAGCAGTACTTC.

J is TRBJ2-7 and V is TRBV7-6; 7 bases line up with TRBD2. Germline V gives CDR1 SGHVS, CDR2 FNYEAQ. The CDR3 covers 17 residues. The ends lost 5 bases at V and 1 base at J; junction bases unmatched: 14. CDR3 sequence: CASSPGTKGLGSYEQYF. Written as DNA, the CDR3 is TGTGCCAGCAGCCCCGGGACTAAGGGCCTAGGGTCCTACGAGCAGTACTTC.

This chain links TRBV6-1 with TRBJ1-2; tentatively, D is TRBD1 (6 bases). CDR3 length: 18 amino acids. Germline CDR1 MNHNS, CDR2 SASEGT. The germline V and J ends were trimmed by 2 bases and 4 bases, with 23 bases remaining between them. As DNA, the CDR3 is TGTGCCAGCAGTGAACGCCTGCCCGTCAGGGGATCCGGCTATGGCTACACCTTC. It is translated as CASSERLPVRGSGYGYTF.

The rearrangement links TRBV24-1 to TRBJ2-7; 7 nucleotides align to TRBD1. The germline gives CDR1 KGHDR, CDR2 SFDVKD. This CDR3 is built from 12 residues. With V trimmed by 5 bases and J by 6 bases, 3 bases remained unmatched. The CDR3 sequence is CATSGSGGEQYF. CDR3 in DNA: TGTGCCACCAGTGGATCAGGGGGCGAGCAGTACTTC.

The V and J genes are TRBV4-1 and TRBJ1-4, with D possibly being TRBD1 (6 bases). Germline V CDR1 and CDR2: MGHRA, YSYEKL. Trimming pared 4 bases from V and 3 bases from J, leaving 12 bases between. There are 15 residues in the CDR3. CDR3 loop: CASSRMDRPNEKLFF. The CDR3 DNA reads as TGCGCCAGCAGCCGCATGGACAGACCTAATGAAAAACTGTTTTTT.

V usage is TRBV5-1 and J usage is TRBJ2-1, with D possibly TRBD1 on 6 matching bases. Trimming took 1 base from V and 5 from J, leaving 13 bases between them. The CDR3 sequence is 15 residues long. The V gene's germline CDR1 is SGHRS and CDR2 YFSETQ. The CDR3 DNA is TGCGCCAGCAGCTTGCGGAACAGGGCTAACAATGAGCAGTTCTTC. It translates to CASSLRNRANNEQFF.

The rearrangement links TRBV15 to TRBJ2-7, with 7 positions matching TRBD1. CDR1 and CDR2 (germline): LNHNV, YYDKDF (reference sequence). CDR3 length equals 14 residues. The junction had 2 bases not matched to a gene; V was cut back by 1 base and J by 2 bases. The CDR3 loop is CATSRAGQPYEQYF. CDR3 DNA: TGTGCCACCAGCAGAGCGGGACAGCCCTACGAGCAGTACTTC.

The chain recombines TRBV28 with TRBJ2-7; 11 nucleotides line up with TRBD2. Germline loops: CDR1 MDHEN, CDR2 SYDVKM. The CDR3 totals 15 residues. The V segment lost 1 base and the J segment 4 bases; nucleotides outside the gene matches: 3. For the CDR3, the DNA is TGTGCCAGCAGTTTATCGCCTAGCGGGAGGTACGAGCAGTACTTC. Amino acids: CASSLSPSGRYEQYF.

J is TRBJ2-4 and V is TRBV11-2; D might be TRBD1 (6 bases). Looked up from germline, CDR1 is SGHAT and CDR2 is FQNNGV. Trimming shortened V by 5 bases and J by 7 bases, and 18 bases separated the two germline ends. The CDR3 has 15 amino acids. CDR3 sequence (DNA): TGTGCCAGCAGCCCACAACAGGGTTATGGTAACATTCAGTACTTC. This sequence encodes CASSPQQGYGNIQYF. The full variable domain, with the rest looked up from reference TRBV11-2 and TRBJ2-4, is EAGVAQSPRYKIIEKRQSVAFWCNPISGHATLYWYQQILGQGPKLLIQFQNNGVVDDSQLPKDRFSAERLKGVDSTLKIQPAKLEDSAVYLCASSPQQGYGNIQYFGAGTRLSVL.

The rearrangement links TRBV6-5 to TRBJ2-1, with TRBD2 matching 8 bases. The germline gives CDR1 MNHEY, CDR2 SVGAGI. V lost 8 bases and J lost 4; bases outside the gene matches: 10. This CDR3 comprises 15 residues. The CDR3 is CASGGRTSRYNEQFF. The CDR3 nucleotides are TGTGCCAGCGGCGGCAGGACTAGCCGGTACAATGAGCAGTTCTTC.

This rearrangement joins TRBV6-5 to TRBJ2-1, with D possibly matching TRBD1 (5 bases). Trimming took off 2 bases at V and 9 bases at J, with 8 bases between the two ends. The CDR3 runs to 12 residues. Germline V CDR1 and CDR2: MNHEY, SVGAGI. The CDR3 reads CASSYGRAEQFF. CDR3 nucleotide sequence: TGTGCCAGCAGTTACGGCAGGGCTGAGCAGTTCTTC.

The CDR3 sequence: CASSIERGTSGLLDTQYF. The CDR3 DNA sequence: TGTGCCAGTAGTATAGAACGCGGGACTAGCGGGCTGTTAGATACGCAGTATTTT. This sequence joins TRBV19 and TRBJ2-3, with 12 bases that match TRBD2. Per germline, CDR1 LNHDA and CDR2 SQIVND (reference sequence). The CDR3 sequence is 18 residues long. The V and J ends lost 0 bases and 5 bases, in that order; junction bases with no gene match: 9.

V gene TRBV2 combines with J gene TRBJ2-3; 13 nucleotides agree with TRBD2. Trimming at V came to 7 bases and at J to 4 bases, leaving 5 bases not matched to a gene. Germline V gene lookup returns CDR1 SNHLY and CDR2 FYNNEI. The CDR3 sequence is 15 residues long. This chain's CDR3 is CASNGLAGVADTQYF. As DNA, the CDR3 is TGTGCCAGCAACGGACTAGCGGGAGTCGCAGATACGCAGTATTTT.

The V and J genes are TRBV13 and TRBJ2-1, with 11 nucleotides matching TRBD2. Germline V CDR1 and CDR2: PRHDT, FYEKMQ (reference sequence). The CDR3 sequence is 17 residues long. V was pared by 4 bases and J by 4 bases, with 9 bases of the junction left unmatched. The CDR3 nucleotides are TGTGCCAGCAGCTCCCCCGTCGGGACTAGCGGTTACAATGAGCAGTTCTTC. Its protein product is CASSSPVGTSGYNEQFF.

This CDR3 is CASSKQGSGRKLFF. The CDR3 DNA reads as TGTGCCAGCAGTAAACAGGGTTCAGGTCGAAAACTGTTTTTT. V usage is TRBV6-5 and J usage is TRBJ1-4, with D possibly being TRBD1 (6 bases). Germline CDR1 and CDR2: MNHEY and SVGAGI. The V end lost 5 bases, the J end lost 10 bases, and 17 bases lay between the germline ends. This CDR3 is 14 amino acids long.

This clone was detected a few times. V is TRBV12-3 or TRBV12-4 and J is TRBJ2-1; 10 bases are shared with TRBD2. V gave up 5 bases and J gave up 7 bases; unmatched junction bases: 2. The CDR3 covers 13 residues. In nucleotides, the CDR3 is TGTGCCAGCAGTGGGACTAGCGTTAATGAGCAGTTCTTC. The encoded protein is CASSGTSVNEQFF.

CDR3 sequence (DNA): TGTGCCAGCTCACCCCGGGACAGGGGCGAATCACCCCTCCACTTT. This gives the protein CASSPRDRGESPLHF. The chain recombines TRBV18 with TRBJ1-6; 10 nucleotides match TRBD1. Germline-derived CDR1 and CDR2 are KGHSH and LQKENI. V was pared by 3 bases and J by 10 bases, with 6 bases of the junction left unmatched. CDR3 length: 15 amino acids. The full variable domain, completed using reference TRBV18 and TRBJ1-6, is NAGVMQNPRHLVRRRGQEARLRCSPMKGHSHVYWYRQLPEEGLKFMVYLQKENIIDESGMPKERFSAEFPKEGPSILRIQQVVRGDSAAYFCASSPRDRGESPLHFGNGTRLTVT.